This TCR beta chain was recovered during a study of blood T cell repertoires in COVID-19 (dated by TCRdb to the early 2020s). Background for the entire study: Collaborator samples came from the United States, Italy and Spain and covered acute and convalescent phases of COVID-19. The material from the prospective study consisted of cDNA or gDNA derived from T cells, B-cell-depleted T cells, or PBMCs. The dataset comprised deeply sampled blood TCRbeta repertoires from subjects exposed to, actively infected with, or recovered from COVID-19. The repertoires were released in a freely available public database meant as a resource for research on the immune response to SARS-CoV-2. Samples were obtained from the ongoing ImmuneRACE study (first 160 participants) and from over a thousand subjects provided by 6 global collaborators. A de-identified subject ID, COVID-19 status, age in years and sex were almost always included in the sample metadata. HLA class I and class II types, where available, came from metadata supplied by the sample provider rather than from assay-based typing.

Beyond this particular receptor, the publication reports: How much clinical and demographic metadata was included differed by source and by participant, and the metadata was provided uncurated.

TCRbeta CDR3 regions were amplified from genomic DNA by means of the immunoSEQ Assay, a bias-controlled multiplex PCR. Turning to the authors' computational methods: The number of nucleated cells in each sample was estimated from the amplification of reference gene primers within the assay. To quantify the absolute abundance of each unique TCRbeta CDR3 rearrangement, sequence reads were collapsed and filtered. For each sample, productive Simpson clonality was calculated by taking the square root of Simpson's diversity index across productive rearrangements. This immuneACCESS table, as held by TCRdb, lists in-frame sequences with V and J called but not all clones. Of the missing ones, under half trace to an unresolved V gene in checked studies; the others have no known cause. V, J and clone size derive from that table, while D and trimming were established from the DNA sequence. Counted in this sample were tens of thousands of clones; 80% to 90% of them appeared once. The top ten hold 15% to 19% of the sample.

Points on this clone: Its cognate antigen has yet to be identified. The sample holds no much larger clone one base away, and base qualities are not on file.

Whole blood was collected in K2EDTA tubes by collaborating institutions according to the institutions' own protocols. For TCRbeta analysis, collaborators shipped samples as frozen whole blood, isolated PBMCs, or DNA extracted from either of those sample types. This TCR was sampled from a human donor in a cohort sampled during active COVID-19. The donor label of this sample is uncertain. The sequenced sample was peripheral blood.

DNA sequence: TGTGCCATCGGCCCGGGACAGCTTGACACTGAAGCTTTCTTT. Its translation reads: CAIGPGQLDTEAFF. In this chain, TRBV10-3 is recombined with TRBJ1-1; TRBD1 matches 7 bases in the middle. The germline V gene supplies CDR1 ENHRY and CDR2 SYGVKD. From the cysteine through the phenylalanine, the CDR3 covers 14 amino acids. Of all the DNA, just the CDR3 is kept, 42 bases in frame from base 1. The germline V and J ends show losses of 8 bases and 3 bases respectively, and no gene match explains 9 bases of the junction.